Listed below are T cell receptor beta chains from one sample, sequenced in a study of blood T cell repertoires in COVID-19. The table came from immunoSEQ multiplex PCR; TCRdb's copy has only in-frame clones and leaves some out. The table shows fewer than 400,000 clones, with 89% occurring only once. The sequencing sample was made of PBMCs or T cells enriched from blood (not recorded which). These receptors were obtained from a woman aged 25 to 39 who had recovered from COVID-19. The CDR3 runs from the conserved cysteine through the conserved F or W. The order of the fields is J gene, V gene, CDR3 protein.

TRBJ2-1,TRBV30,CAWDADRHPLNNEQFF
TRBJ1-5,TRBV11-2,CASSFSGNGNQPQHF
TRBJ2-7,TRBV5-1,CASSLGDRVYEQYF
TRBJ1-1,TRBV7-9,CASSLAPSPPGVSFF
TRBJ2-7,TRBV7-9,CASSWPGQSHEQYF
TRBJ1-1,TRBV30,CALRREGEAFF
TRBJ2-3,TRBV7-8,CASSADRGGTDTQYF
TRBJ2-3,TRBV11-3,CASSLYPGGTDTQYF
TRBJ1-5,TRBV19,CASRKQGEQPQHF
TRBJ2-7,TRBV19,CATRKRELGEQYF
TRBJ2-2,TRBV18,CASSPDGGQWTGELFF
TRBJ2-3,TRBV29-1,CSVRSGTSTDTQYF
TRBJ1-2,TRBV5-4,CASSWAGQNYGYTF
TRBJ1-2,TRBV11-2,CASSQRQGNYGYTF
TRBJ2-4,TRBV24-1,CATKDRDTAKNIQYF
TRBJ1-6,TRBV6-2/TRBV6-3,CASSNQGYSPLHF
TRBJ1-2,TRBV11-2,CASSPFAGVYTF
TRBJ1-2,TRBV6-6,CASSKLQGNYGYTF
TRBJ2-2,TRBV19,CASRGQMTGELFF
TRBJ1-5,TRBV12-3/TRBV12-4,CASRGTGLQPQHF
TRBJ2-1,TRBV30,CAWSGGASAYNEQFF
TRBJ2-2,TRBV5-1,CASSGLAVTGELFF
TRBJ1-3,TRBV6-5,CASSVRQNGNTIYF
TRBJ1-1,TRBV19,CASSIGGTDTEAFF
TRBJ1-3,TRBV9,CASSVDPQGEVGNTIYF
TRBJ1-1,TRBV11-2,CASSSIWEGVSLRNTEAFF
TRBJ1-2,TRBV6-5,CASRPYSGGAYGYTF
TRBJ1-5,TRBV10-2,CASSEKGGGNQPQHF
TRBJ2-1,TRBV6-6,CASSRLAGVTYNEQFF
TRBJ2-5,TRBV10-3,CAISDRGSETQYF
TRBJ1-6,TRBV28,CASMGFRDNSPLHF
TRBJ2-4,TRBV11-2,CASSLVGLAGPLAKNIQYF
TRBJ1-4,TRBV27,CASRLTLAGAGFRNEKLFF
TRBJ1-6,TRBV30,CAWTPAGNSPLHF
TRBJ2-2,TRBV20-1,CSASTDTGELFF
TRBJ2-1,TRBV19,CASSILAGTYNEQFF
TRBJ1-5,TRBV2,CAIQPPGKVQPQHF
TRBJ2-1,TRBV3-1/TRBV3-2,CASSLQVGRVANEQFF
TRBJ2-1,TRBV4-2,CASSPPGLAGQEQFF
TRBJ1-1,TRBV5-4,CASSRRQAMNTEAFF
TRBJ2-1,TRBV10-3,CAIRVPGLAGARDEQFF
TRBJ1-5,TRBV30,CAWSVRRGGQPQHF
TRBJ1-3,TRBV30,CAWSVSGITGNTIYF
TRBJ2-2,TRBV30,CASRLAGGTGELFF
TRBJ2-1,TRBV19,CASSATSSYEQFF
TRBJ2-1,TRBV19,CASAATGTSAIEQFF
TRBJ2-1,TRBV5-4,CASSRIGTVKYNEQFF
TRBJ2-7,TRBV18,CASSPTGDSYEQYF